This TCR beta chain was sequenced in a study of blood T cells in healthy people across ages. Through a sample-barcoded 5' primer and a J-beta primer mix, a second PCR was run for roughly 6 to 12 cycles. TCRdb ran MiXCR on the 5' RACE reads and lists one entry per CDR3 protein. Of some 1.1 million distinct CDR3 sequences in the sample, less than 45% were seen once. Ten milliliters of peripheral blood were drawn from each donor. Trimming left V 3 bases short and J 3 bases short, with 13 bases between. Germline lookup yields CDR1 LGHNA and CDR2 YNFKEQ. The CDR3 spans 15 residues. The sample holds a few counts of this clonotype.

The sample taken for sequencing was blood. The chain joins TRBV4-2 to TRBJ2-3, with D perhaps TRBD1 (6 bases). The source is a young man in good health. The CDR3 DNA follows: TGTGCCAGCAGCCACGACGGACAGCAAACAGATACGCAGTATTTT. Its translation: CASSHDGQQTDTQYF.